This section outlines one T cell receptor beta chain sequence together with its context. CDR3 size: 15 residues. The germline gives CDR1 SGDLS, CDR2 YYNGEE. V lost 1 base, J lost 1 base, and 3 bases stayed unmatched. The data were obtained in a study of TIL therapy for anti-PD-1-resistant metastatic lung cancer. Time point in this sample: pre-treatment sample, taken before nivolumab and TIL therapy. This was the immunoSEQ v3 assay. Generated by immunoSEQ multiplex PCR, the TCRdb table keeps only in-frame clones and is missing some. The table records about 60,000 clones, around 69% of them present only once.

The specimen comprised blood, sampled at baseline. This TCR was recovered from a person aged 25-85 years with non-small cell lung cancer. The genes are TRBV9 and TRBJ2-3, with 7 bases fitting TRBD2. The CDR3 DNA sequence: TGTGCCAGCAGCGTACGGGGGGTAGGCACAGATACGCAGTATTTT. Its protein is CASSVRGVGTDTQYF.